The 22 T cell receptor beta chains below come from one sample, sequenced in a study of post-analysis software for immune sequencing data. Overall study results and limits: About 5 TRBV segments, including TRBV5-6, TRBV5-1 and TRBV20-1, were more frequent in patients than controls.

The TCR beta cDNA libraries carried unique molecular identifiers. In TCRdb, the PCR reads were re-called with MiXCR into one record per CDR3 protein. The table has approximately 730,000 distinct CDR3 sequences, roughly 29% seen once; the top ten hold around 0.55%. Antigen specificity for these receptors is unknown. Material: blood. These receptors were taken from a girl aged 5 to 17 with multiple sclerosis.

The rearrangement joins TRBV20-1 to TRBJ1-5; 8 bases map to TRBD1. Germline V gives CDR1 DFQATT, CDR2 SNEGSKA (reference sequence). The CDR3 runs 13 residues. V lost 5 bases to trimming and J lost 5 bases; unmatched junction nucleotides: 5. The DNA for the CDR3 is TGCAGTGCTGGGGGACAGGAGGATCAGCCCCAGCATTTT. Residues: CSAGGQEDQPQHF.

The chain has TRBV5-1 and TRBJ2-4; D remains unclear. CDR3 length equals 16 residues. Trimming pared 3 bases from V and 6 bases from J, leaving 19 bases between. Germline CDR1 reads SGHRS; CDR2 reads YFSETQ. CDR3 sequence: CASSSGRSPVVNIQYF. CDR3 DNA: TGCGCCAGCAGCTCGGGTCGGTCCCCAGTGGTAAACATTCAGTACTTC.

About this clonotype: A clone one base away is much larger, so this may be a read error. The chain has TRBV7-9 and TRBJ2-3; tentatively, D is TRBD1 or TRBD2 (5 bases each). The CDR3 length is 15 residues. The V gene lost 1 base and the J gene lost 2 bases, with 10 bases spanning the gap. Germline loops: CDR1 SEHNR, CDR2 FQNEAQ (reference sequence). The CDR3 nucleotides read TGTGCCAGCAGCTTAGTGTCGGGGACCACAGATACGCAGTATTTT. This encodes CASSLVSGTTDTQYF.

This clonotype was observed a handful of times. V is TRBV7-2 and J is TRBJ2-7, with 9 nucleotides matching TRBD2. Germline-derived CDR1 and CDR2 are SGHTA and FQGNSA. The CDR3 runs 17 residues. V shed 2 bases and J 2 bases; nucleotides not matched to a gene: 10. Written as DNA, the CDR3 is TGTGCCAGCAGCTTATTCGTAGCGGGAGCCCATCCCTACGAGCAGTACTTC. Amino acids: CASSLFVAGAHPYEQYF.

The chain has TRBV14 and TRBJ2-6; D remains unclear. The V end lost 6 bases, the J end lost 4 bases, and 10 bases lay between the germline ends. The CDR3 runs to 14 residues. The germline gives CDR1 SGHDN, CDR2 FVKESK. The CDR3 DNA sequence: TGTGCCAGCAGTGCAAACGCGGGGGCCAACGTCCTGACTTTC. Translated, it gives CASSANAGANVLTF.

This clonotype was seen repeatedly, ten times or more. This CDR3 is CSAREGWDGYTF. CDR3 coding DNA: TGCAGTGCTAGAGAAGGGTGGGATGGCTACACCTTC. The V call is TRBV20-1, the J call TRBJ1-2; D is unclear. The CDR3 length is 12 residues. V was clipped by 0 bases and J by 6 bases, with 8 bases between them. Looked up from germline, CDR1 is DFQATT and CDR2 is SNEGSKA (reference sequence).

The rearrangement uses TRBV7-2 and TRBJ2-3; 7 bases align to TRBD1. The CDR3 runs to 15 residues. CDR1 is SGHTA and CDR2 is FQGNSA in the germline V gene. V dropped 4 bases and J dropped 2; count of bases not matched to a gene: 6. The CDR3 spells CASSYHRGPTDTQYF. The DNA of the CDR3 is TGTGCCAGCAGCTACCACAGGGGTCCCACAGATACGCAGTATTTT.

This clonotype was seen more than once but under ten times. The chain links TRBV6-6 to TRBJ1-1, with D possibly matching TRBD1 (5 bases). The CDR3 loop spans 12 amino acids. Trimming took off 8 bases at V and 10 bases at J, with 17 bases between the two ends. Germline CDR1 reads MNHNY; CDR2 reads SVGAGI (reference sequence). Here the CDR3 reads CASRRTDRGAFF. The CDR3 nucleotides are TGTGCCAGCCGACGAACAGACAGAGGAGCTTTCTTT.

This clonotype has at least ten counts. The V call is TRBV29-1, the J call TRBJ2-5, with 12 bases fitting TRBD2. This CDR3 is built from 14 residues. Germline loops: CDR1 SQVTM, CDR2 ANQGSEA. The junction had 8 bases not matched to a gene; V was cut back by 5 bases and J by 7 bases. As DNA, the CDR3 is TGCAGCGTTCCCGGACTAGCGGGGCCTGGGACCCAGTACTTC. This sequence encodes CSVPGLAGPGTQYF.

The chain carries TRBV9 and TRBJ1-2; D is ambiguous. Germline lookup yields CDR1 SGDLS and CDR2 YYNGEE. The CDR3 has 14 amino acids. V lost 0 bases to trimming and J lost 2 bases, with 8 bases between them. This CDR3 is CASSVAVGNYGYTF. CDR3 DNA sequence: TGTGCCAGCAGCGTAGCGGTCGGAAACTATGGCTACACCTTC.

The chain is built from TRBV20-1 and TRBJ2-7; 7 positions agree with TRBD1. The CDR3 spans 15 residues. The germline V gene has CDR1 DFQATT and CDR2 SNEGSKA (reference sequence). After removal of 3 bases from V and 2 bases from J, the junction contained 10 bases not matched to a gene. CDR3 region: CSARVVRQGTYEQYF. The CDR3 DNA reads TGCAGTGCTAGGGTGGTCCGACAGGGCACCTACGAGCAGTACTTC.

The rearrangement uses TRBV6-1 and TRBJ1-5, with D maybe TRBD1 (6 bases). V lost 2 bases, J lost 3 bases, and 17 bases lay in between. The CDR3 sequence is 17 residues long. Germline V lookup: CDR1 MNHNS, CDR2 SASEGT. The CDR3 is CASSEWTPRQVNQPQHF. CDR3 DNA: TGTGCCAGCAGTGAATGGACACCCCGACAGGTCAATCAGCCCCAGCATTTT.

The sample holds many counts of this clonotype. The rearrangement uses TRBV5-6 and TRBJ1-5; D is perhaps TRBD1 (6 bases). V shed 4 bases and J shed 5 bases, with 10 bases lying between them. This CDR3 has 13 residues. CDR1 and CDR2 (germline): SGHDT, YYEEEE. The CDR3 loop is CASSRGQYQPQHF. CDR3 DNA sequence: TGTGCCAGCAGCAGAGGACAGTATCAGCCCCAGCATTTT.

This clonotype was seen a handful of times. The chain combines TRBV28 with TRBJ1-6; 10 bases agree with TRBD1. V shed 6 bases, J shed 9 bases, and the junction held 8 bases outside the gene matches. Germline lookup yields CDR1 MDHEN and CDR2 SYDVKM. The CDR3 contains 15 residues. The CDR3 loop is CASRQTGGQSSPLHF. CDR3 nucleotide sequence: TGTGCCAGCAGACAGACAGGGGGCCAAAGTTCACCCCTCCACTTT.

This clonotype has only a few counts. V gene TRBV7-2 combines with J gene TRBJ2-1; D tentatively reads TRBD1 or TRBD2 (7 bases each). This CDR3 is 13 amino acids long. V lost 5 bases to trimming and J lost 10 bases, with 15 bases between them. Germline CDR1 reads SGHTA; CDR2 reads FQGNSA. CDR3 amino acids: CASSPGGVREQFF. The CDR3 DNA reads TGTGCCAGCAGCCCAGGGGGGGTCCGGGAGCAGTTCTTC. Complete variable domain (other parts from reference TRBV7-2 and TRBJ2-1): GAGVSQSPSNKVTEKGKDVELRCDPISGHTALYWYRQSLGQGLEFLIYFQGNSAPDKSGLPSDRFSAERTGGSVSTLTIQRTQQEDSAVYLCASSPGGVREQFFGPGTRLTVL.

The V gene is TRBV2, the J gene TRBJ1-5; weak D call: TRBD1 (5 bases). Germline assignment: CDR1 SNHLY and CDR2 FYNNEI. CDR3 size: 15 residues. Trimming cost V 6 bases and J 1 base, with 13 bases left between them. In DNA, the CDR3 is TGTGCCAGCAGCCCCTGGGCAGGGAGCAATCAGCCCCAGCATTTT. This sequence encodes CASSPWAGSNQPQHF.

The chain couples TRBV5-1 to TRBJ2-5, with TRBD2 matching over 12 bases. The germline V gene has CDR1 SGHRS and CDR2 YFSETQ. Unmatched junction bases numbered 5, after V lost 4 bases and J lost 4 bases. The CDR3 has 15 amino acids. The CDR3 DNA sequence: TGCGCCAGCAGCCAGACTAGCGGGAGCATAGAGACCCAGTACTTC. As protein: CASSQTSGSIETQYF.

V gene TRBV5-1 combines with J gene TRBJ2-2; weak D call: TRBD2 (5 bases). The CDR3 sequence is 13 residues long. Germline CDR1 and CDR2: SGHRS and YFSETQ. V dropped 2 bases and J dropped 4 bases, with 6 bases sitting between them. CDR3 loop: CASSFLATGELFF. For the CDR3, the DNA is TGCGCCAGCAGCTTTCTAGCCACCGGGGAGCTGTTTTTT.

The sample holds many counts of this clonotype. V gene TRBV20-1 combines with J gene TRBJ2-1, with unresolved D. V gave up 3 bases and J gave up 2 bases, with 5 bases separating them. From germline, CDR1 is DFQATT and CDR2 SNEGSKA (reference sequence). This CDR3 region has 12 residues. In DNA form, the CDR3 reads TGCAGTGCTAGCCTCCCCTACAATGAGCAGTTCTTC. Residues: CSASLPYNEQFF.

This chain connects TRBV7-8 to TRBJ2-1; 8 bases align to TRBD1. The trim removed 5 bases at V and 0 bases at J, leaving 15 bases unmatched. CDR1 and CDR2 (germline): SGHVS, FQNEAQ. CDR3 length: 19 residues. The CDR3 DNA reads TGTGCCAGCAGCCCCCGAAGACAGGGGCCACCGAGCTCCTACAATGAGCAGTTCTTC. The encoded protein is CASSPRRQGPPSSYNEQFF.

This clonotype was seen a handful of times. V usage is TRBV27 and J usage is TRBJ2-7; 7 positions match TRBD2. The CDR3 has 14 residues. J lost 5 bases, V lost 5 bases, and 9 bases had no gene match. The germline V gene has CDR1 MNHEY and CDR2 SMNVEV (reference sequence). CDR3 in DNA: TGTGCCAGCAGTCCACTAGCGCCCCGGGACGAGCAGTACTTC. Residues: CASSPLAPRDEQYF.

This chain joins TRBV7-8 and TRBJ2-3, with a possible D match to TRBD1 (7 bases). This CDR3 contains 19 residues. The V gene's germline CDR1 is SGHVS and CDR2 FQNEAQ. Trimming removed 1 base from V and 5 bases from J, with 25 bases in between. Written as DNA, the CDR3 is TGTGCCAGCAGCTTAGAAGGTCGCGGGGTCAGGACAGGAGGAGATACGCAGTATTTT. This encodes CASSLEGRGVRTGGDTQYF.